This passage covers 16 T cell receptor beta chains from one sample sequenced in a study of Graves' ophthalmopathy and Graves' hyperthyroidism. The sequenced template was RNA, covering the TCR beta CDR3 region. HTBI-primed first-round RT-PCR preceded second-round multiplex PCR. TCRdb processed the multiplex PCR reads anew with MiXCR; each CDR3 protein has one entry. The sample lists approximately 480,000 distinct CDR3 sequences; approximately 15% were seen once. What was sequenced was blood. Receptor source: a woman aged 25-40 years with Graves' ophthalmopathy.

The table lists this clonotype with many counts. V and J are TRBV6-5 and TRBJ1-1, with TRBD1 identical over 7 bases. V lost 2 bases and J lost 0; bases outside the gene matches: 6. Germline CDR1 MNHEY, CDR2 SVGAGI. The CDR3 sequence is 16 residues long. The CDR3 reads CASSYDPDRVNTEAFF. Here the CDR3 DNA reads TGTGCCAGCAGTTACGATCCCGACAGGGTGAACACTGAAGCTTTCTTT.

This clonotype was counted at least ten times. CDR3 coding DNA: TGTGCCAGCAGCGAGGGGGCCAGCTCTGGAAACACCATATATTTT. Translating it yields CASSEGASSGNTIYF. The chain is built from TRBV11-1 and TRBJ1-3; 7 bases align to TRBD1. The V and J ends lost 5 bases and 0 bases, in that order; junction bases with no gene match: 4. Germline CDR1 SGHAT, CDR2 FQDESV (reference sequence). The CDR3 consists of 15 residues.

This clonotype was counted at least ten times. The junction departs from the called germline gene at one end, perhaps through a read error. The V call is TRBV18, the J call TRBJ2-2, with D hard to call. Germline assignment: CDR1 KGHSH and CDR2 LQKENI. CDR3 length: 13 residues. The CDR3 loop reads CTSSPSNTGELFF. CDR3 DNA sequence: TGTACCAGCTCACCCTCGAACACCGGGGAGCTGTTTTTT.

The rearrangement joins TRBV12-3 or TRBV12-4 to TRBJ2-5; D not certain. This CDR3 comprises 14 residues. Trimming stripped 7 bases from V and 2 bases from J, with 14 bases between. The CDR3 sequence: CASKSANGQETQYF. CDR3 coding DNA: TGTGCCAGCAAGTCTGCCAACGGGCAAGAGACCCAGTACTTC.

This clonotype was observed at least ten times. This sequence joins TRBV7-9 and TRBJ1-5; a possible D gene is TRBD1 (6 bases). The CDR3 consists of 15 residues. V was cut by 8 bases and J by 2 bases, with 16 bases left in between. CDR1 and CDR2 from the germline V gene are SEHNR and FQNEAQ (reference sequence). The chain's CDR3 is CASGRTGFGNQPQHF. CDR3 coding DNA: TGTGCCAGCGGACGAACAGGGTTCGGCAATCAGCCCCAGCATTTT.

This clonotype was detected many times. J is TRBJ2-7 and V is TRBV28; 7 bases line up with TRBD1. Germline-derived CDR1 and CDR2 are MDHEN and SYDVKM. The CDR3 spans 13 residues. V lost 5 bases, J lost 5 bases, and 6 bases stayed unmatched. CDR3 sequence (DNA): TGTGCCAGCAGTAAGACAGGGTACAACGAGCAGTACTTC. This gives the protein CASSKTGYNEQYF.

The J gene is TRBJ2-7, the V gene TRBV29-1, with D maybe TRBD1 (6 bases). CDR3 size: 13 residues. Trimming cost V 5 bases and J 0 bases, with 11 bases left between them. Germline CDR1 and CDR2: SQVTM and ANQGSEA. The CDR3, as DNA: TGCAGCGTTAAACAGGGCCCCTCCTACGAGCAGTACTTC. Its protein is CSVKQGPSYEQYF.

This clonotype occurred many times. This chain joins TRBV28 and TRBJ1-5; 7 nucleotides line up with TRBD1. V gave up 0 bases and J gave up 2 bases; unmatched junction bases: 7. The CDR3 loop spans 17 amino acids. Looked up from germline, CDR1 is MDHEN and CDR2 is SYDVKM. Here the CDR3 DNA reads TGTGCCAGCAGTTTATGCGCCGACAGGGAGTGCAATCAGCCCCAGCATTTT. Translating gives CASSLCADRECNQPQHF.

This clonotype was recorded many times. The CDR3 sequence is CASSELNGFYEQYF. In DNA, the CDR3 is TGTGCCAGCAGTGAACTGAACGGGTTCTACGAGCAGTACTTC. The rearrangement joins TRBV25-1 to TRBJ2-7; D remains unclear. The germline CDR1 and CDR2 sequences are MGHDK and SYGVNS. The V end was cut by 2 bases, the J end by 3 bases, with 11 bases between. The CDR3 is 14 residues long.

In its sample, this clonotype was seen a few times. The chain recombines TRBV11-1 with TRBJ2-7, with 9 bases fitting TRBD1. This CDR3 spans 19 amino acids. J gave up 4 bases and V 4 bases, and 20 bases lay outside the gene matches. Germline V gene sequence: CDR1 SGHAT, CDR2 FQDESV (reference sequence). The CDR3 DNA follows: TGTGCCAGCAGCTCCCGGAACAGGGGGCGTCGGGGAGAGTTTTACGAGCAGTACTTC. Translating gives CASSSRNRGRRGEFYEQYF. The full variable domain, rest sourced from reference TRBV11-1 and TRBJ2-7, is EAEVAQSPRYKITEKSQAVAFWCDPISGHATLYWYRQILGQGPELLVQFQDESVVDDSQLPKDRFSAERLKGVDSTLKIQPAELGDSAMYLCASSSRNRGRRGEFYEQYFGPGTRLTVT.

Ten or more counts support this clonotype. This chain joins TRBV5-6 and TRBJ2-7, with TRBD1 identical over 7 bases. The CDR3 contains 14 residues. The V gene end was trimmed by 0 bases and the J gene end by 3 bases; junction bases not matched to a gene: 3. CDR1 and CDR2 from the germline V gene are SGHDT and YYEEEE. In DNA, the CDR3 is TGTGCCAGCAGCTTGGGGGGACAGTACTACGAGCAGTACTTC. Translation gives CASSLGGQYYEQYF.

V usage is TRBV6-5 and J usage is TRBJ1-2, with a possible D match to TRBD1 (5 bases). With 2 bases removed from V and 6 bases from J, the gap between germline ends came to 10 bases. The CDR3 length is 13 residues. Germline V gene data show CDR1 as MNHEY and CDR2 as SVGAGI. In DNA form, the CDR3 reads TGTGCCAGCAGTTACGGGACTCAGAATGGCTACACCTTC. This sequence encodes CASSYGTQNGYTF.

This clonotype was found once. A much larger clone lies one base from this, so it may be a read error. The chain is built from TRBV10-3 and TRBJ2-7; 11 bases are a match to TRBD2. Germline-derived CDR1 and CDR2 are ENHRY and SYGVKD. The CDR3 consists of 15 residues. The chain's CDR3 is CATSDRLAGSYEQYF. The CDR3 DNA follows: TGTGCCACCAGTGACCGACTAGCGGGATCCTACGAGCAGTACTTC.

This chain joins TRBV30 and TRBJ2-5; D possibly corresponds to TRBD1 (5 bases). Germline V gene lookup returns CDR1 GTSNPN and CDR2 SVGIG (reference sequence). V lost 2 bases and J lost 2, with 9 bases in between. The CDR3 covers 13 residues. CDR3 DNA: TGTGCCTGGAGTAAGACAGTACAAGAGACCCAGTACTTC. Translation gives CAWSKTVQETQYF.

The table lists this clonotype with many counts. V is TRBV5-1 and J is TRBJ1-2, with D unresolved. V was pared by 4 bases and J by 4 bases, with 14 bases between. This CDR3 spans 14 amino acids. Per germline, CDR1 SGHRS and CDR2 YFSETQ. The CDR3 DNA reads as TGCGCCAGCAGCCCCACAGCAACTAGCTATGGCTACACCTTC. Protein product: CASSPTATSYGYTF.

This clonotype was seen ten or more times. V gene TRBV24-1 combines with J gene TRBJ2-7; possible D gene TRBD1, 5 bases. The CDR3 runs to 15 residues. The V and J ends lost 2 bases and 4 bases respectively, with 14 bases between them. CDR1 and CDR2 from the germline V gene are KGHDR and SFDVKD. The CDR3 bases are TGTGCCACCAGTGATTACTCAGGGAAAGGATACGAGCAGTACTTC. Its translation: CATSDYSGKGYEQYF.